The T cell receptor (beta chain) under discussion was sequenced for a study of blood T cell repertoires in COVID-19. Study details: Specimens from acute and convalescent COVID-19 originated in the United States, Italy and Spain.

Some clones are missing from TCRdb's copy, which holds only in-frame ones; the method was immunoSEQ multiplex PCR. Found here are about 180,000 clones, roughly 80% of them singletons; the top ten hold roughly 9%. This clonotype was obtained from a woman in her sixties or seventies with acute or convalescent COVID-19. Specimen: peripheral blood.

The CDR3: CASSENPGQFGETQYF. CDR3 DNA: TGTGCCAGCAGTGAAAACCCCGGACAGTTCGGGGAGACCCAGTACTTC. This rearrangement joins TRBV6-1 to TRBJ2-5, with a weak D call TRBD1 (6 bases). Trimming shortened V by 2 bases and J by 5 bases, and 18 bases separated the two germline ends. Per the germline V gene, CDR1 is MNHNS and CDR2 is SASEGT. The CDR3 contains 16 residues.